This T cell receptor beta chain derives from a study of tumor-infiltrating lymphocytes in primary liver carcinoma (TCRdb year 2017). At the level of the whole study: The five patients, three men and two women aged 30 to 69 years, had hepatocellular carcinoma (four) or combined HCC and intrahepatic cholangiocarcinoma (one). The tumors of the five patients were staged as T1-T3 N0M0, with maximum diameters ranging from roughly 4.2 to 10 cm. The study combined TCRbeta repertoire sequencing, expression microarrays and whole-exome sequencing across five regions of each liver tumor, with adjacent normal tissue and blood. A total of about 35 specimens from 5 patients underwent TCRbeta repertoire sequencing, comprising about 25 tumor regions, 5 adjacent noncancerous liver tissues and 5 peripheral blood samples. Repertoires from technical replicates were highly reproducible, with mean shared-clone rates near 0.89 and correlation coefficients above 0.98. Samples yielded roughly 3.65 to 7.5 million productive TCRbeta reads; read depth did not differ significantly between tissue types. Study-wide conclusions, independent of this receptor: Pairs of tumor regions showed greater repertoire overlap (mean about 36%) than tumor-adjacent pairs (17%) or tumor-blood pairs (about 14%), which is consistent with antigen-driven expansion. The top 250 clones made up a significantly larger repertoire fraction in tumors than in blood (p = 0.039). The study included only four or five patients, and the authors note findings should be validated in a larger study. Because sequencing covered only the TCR beta chain and unpaired alpha chains were not captured, true repertoire diversity is likely underestimated. Bulk unsorted samples precluded comparing CD4+ and CD8+ T cell repertoires.

About this clonotype: This receptor's antigen is unknown. Given a much more abundant clone one base away, this may be a read error.

Without any cell sorting, total RNA and DNA were co-extracted from approximately 22-30 mg of bulk tissue using the AllPrep DNA/RNA mini kit. Between late 2015 and March 2016, several patients in China with histopathologically diagnosed primary liver carcinoma had their tumors surgically resected. At the time of sampling, the patients had chronic HBV infection and had not received any treatment. Fresh tumor and adjacent tissue pieces were bisected; one half was stored in RNAlater at -80°C, the other sent for histology. The germline V gene encodes CDR1 GTSNPN and CDR2 SVGIG (reference sequence). The CDR3, cysteine through phenylalanine, is 14 amino acids long. Only the CDR3 part of the read is kept: 42 bases, read in frame from the first base. TCRbeta-specific cDNA was reverse-transcribed from approximately 0.5 ug total RNA using a constant-region primer and ProtoScript II reverse transcriptase. The TCRbeta libraries were prepared through three rounds of nested multiplex PCR following a slightly modified ARM-PCR procedure. Each of the first two PCR rounds ran for nine to eleven cycles and used multiplex TRBV1-TRBV30 forward primers together with a Cbeta reverse primer. A final 25-cycle PCR with Deep VentR polymerase added sample barcodes and Illumina adapters. Amplicons of 200-500 bp were gel-purified with a QIAquick gel extraction kit before sequencing. The TCRbeta amplicons were sequenced with 250-bp paired-end reads on an Illumina HiSeq 2500. Per the original workflow: To recover full CDR3 sequences, reads were quality-trimmed using Trimmomatic v0.33 and paired reads were then merged using FLASH v1.2.11. MiGEC v1.2.1b assigned V, D and J germline segments to the rearranged TCRbeta sequences. Clonotype statistics and Shannon-Wiener diversity indices were calculated with VDJtools v1.0.0. Except for diversity analysis, only the 250 most abundant clonotypes of each sample were used in subsequent analyses to reduce sampling bias. TCRdb reworked the public reads: Q25 trimming with fastp, MiXCR clone assembly, productive beta chains retained. Each entry is one CDR3 protein sequence, shown with its most common DNA and genes. The V and J calls were not made by the authors but by TCRdb's processing. The sample table shows about 120,000 distinct CDR3 sequences, and less than 75% are seen once. The ten top clones hold roughly 7.3% of the sample.

The sequence derives from a woman in her sixties or seventies with primary liver carcinoma and hepatitis B virus infection. What was sequenced was tumor-adjacent normal liver tissue. The rearranged chain carries TRBV30 and TRBJ2-1; the D gene is perhaps TRBD2, from 5 matching bases. The DNA sequence reads TGTACCTGGAGTATGGGGAGTTCTTACAATGAGCAGTTCTTC. It codes for CTWSMGSSYNEQFF.